The 27 T cell receptor beta chains given below trace back to one sample, sequenced in a study of blood T cell repertoires in COVID-19. Data came from immunoSEQ multiplex PCR; TCRdb stores just in-frame clones and leaves some out. The data hold around 420,000 clones, with roughly 86% observed a single time. The sample consisted of PBMCs or T cells enriched from blood (not recorded which). The source of these receptors is a middle-aged woman with acute COVID-19.

Written as DNA, the CDR3 is TGTGCCTGGAGTGTACGACAGGGACCTTACTACGAGCAGTACTTC. Its translation is CAWSVRQGPYYEQYF. V usage is TRBV30 and J usage is TRBJ2-7, with 7 bases matching TRBD1. This CDR3 comprises 15 residues. Germline trimming cut 0 bases from V and 3 bases from J; bases unmatched to any gene: 8. Germline-derived CDR1 and CDR2 are GTSNPN and SVGIG (reference sequence).

The chain uses TRBV9 and TRBJ2-2, with unresolved D. CDR3 length equals 13 residues. Germline assignment: CDR1 SGDLS and CDR2 YYNGEE. V was trimmed by 0 bases and J by 6 bases, leaving 6 bases between them. CDR3 loop: CASSVVPAGELFF. CDR3 in DNA: TGTGCCAGCAGCGTAGTTCCCGCCGGGGAGCTGTTTTTT.

The chain combines TRBV18 with TRBJ1-4; perhaps TRBD1 as D (5 bases). The germline CDR1 and CDR2 sequences are KGHSH and LQKENI. V was pared by 2 bases and J by 6 bases, with 10 bases between. CDR3 length: 14 residues. The CDR3 loop reads CASSPGRADEKLFF. The CDR3 DNA sequence: TGTGCCAGCTCACCAGGCAGGGCGGATGAAAAACTGTTTTTT.

The rearrangement uses TRBV6-2 or TRBV6-3 and TRBJ2-3; 14 bases align to TRBD2. Germline trimming cut 0 bases from V and 2 bases from J; bases unmatched to any gene: 4. Germline V gene lookup returns CDR1 MNHEY and CDR2 SVGEGT. CDR3 size: 18 residues. The DNA of the CDR3 is TGTGCCAGCAGTTACTCGGGGACTAGCGGGGGCCACACAGATACGCAGTATTTT. The encoded protein is CASSYSGTSGGHTDTQYF.

The chain recombines TRBV7-9 with TRBJ2-1, with D maybe TRBD1 (5 bases). Germline V CDR1 and CDR2: SEHNR, FQNEAQ (reference sequence). V was shortened by 3 bases and J by 8 bases, with 20 bases between the two germline ends. The CDR3 spans 16 residues. The DNA for the CDR3 is TGTGCCAGCAGCTTGGCGGCCGGTCCTGGGGCGTATGAGCAGTTCTTC. Translated: CASSLAAGPGAYEQFF.

The chain has TRBV7-2 and TRBJ2-3; 12 nucleotides line up with TRBD2. CDR1 is SGHTA and CDR2 is FQGNSA in the germline V gene. The CDR3 is 16 residues long. The V and J ends lost 1 base and 6 bases, in that order; junction bases with no gene match: 5. The CDR3 spells CASSLGLAGGTDTQYF. The CDR3 region has the DNA TGTGCCAGCAGCTTAGGGCTAGCGGGGGGGACTGATACGCAGTATTTT.

The V and J genes are TRBV2 and TRBJ2-2; 7 bases map to TRBD1. The CDR3 extends over 12 amino acids. Per the germline V gene, CDR1 is SNHLY and CDR2 is FYNNEI. The V segment lost 10 bases and the J segment 7 bases; nucleotides outside the gene matches: 6. CDR3 sequence reads: CAIGGWGGELFF. In nucleotides, the CDR3 is TGTGCCATAGGGGGCTGGGGCGGGGAGCTGTTTTTT.

The chain links TRBV6-5 to TRBJ2-7; TRBD2 matches at 12 bases. The junction had 0 bases not matched to a gene; V was cut back by 0 bases and J by 6 bases. Per the germline V gene, CDR1 is MNHEY and CDR2 is SVGAGI. The CDR3 consists of 14 residues. CDR3 amino acids: CASSYSGLAGEQYF. In nucleotides, the CDR3 is TGTGCCAGCAGTTACTCGGGACTAGCGGGCGAGCAGTACTTC.

The CDR3 loop is CASSSFLETPTDTQYF. CDR3 DNA: TGTGCCAGCAGCTCCTTTTTAGAAACCCCAACAGATACGCAGTATTTT. V and J are TRBV7-9 and TRBJ2-3, with no clear D. The CDR3 consists of 16 residues. Germline V CDR1 and CDR2: SEHNR, FQNEAQ (reference sequence). V lost 4 bases and J lost 3, with 17 bases in between.

The chain is built from TRBV2 and TRBJ1-1; D possibly corresponds to TRBD1 (5 bases). Germline V lookup: CDR1 SNHLY, CDR2 FYNNEI. The CDR3 extends over 13 amino acids. Trimming shortened V by 7 bases and J by 2 bases, and 11 bases separated the two germline ends. This chain's CDR3 is CASNKQVNTEAFF. The CDR3 DNA reads as TGTGCCAGCAACAAACAGGTAAACACTGAAGCTTTCTTT.

Remarks on this clone: Other nucleotide sequences in the sample specify the same CDR3. This rearrangement joins TRBV19 to TRBJ1-1; perhaps TRBD1 as D (5 bases). CDR3 length: 13 amino acids. Trimming took off 5 bases at V and 1 base at J, with 8 bases between the two ends. The germline gives CDR1 LNHDA, CDR2 SQIVND (reference sequence). The CDR3 nucleotides read TGTGCCAGTAGTTCCACAGGGAACACTGAAGCTTTCTTT. Its translation: CASSSTGNTEAFF.

This clone was counted once. The chain recombines TRBV5-1 with TRBJ1-1, with 12 bases that match TRBD1. Trimming took 4 bases from V and 7 from J; bases not matched to a gene: 2. In germline, CDR1 is SGHRS, CDR2 YFSETQ. The CDR3 loop spans 13 amino acids. The CDR3 protein is CASSGDRGHEAFF. The CDR3 DNA is TGCGCCAGCAGCGGGGACAGGGGGCATGAAGCTTTCTTT.

The chain couples TRBV11-3 to TRBJ1-6; the D is unclear. Germline CDR1 SGHNT, CDR2 YENEEA. This CDR3 is built from 17 residues. V shed 6 bases and J shed 6 bases, with 21 bases lying between them. CDR3 sequence (DNA): TGTGCCAGCAGTCAGTCAAATCAGGTCCTTTTTAATTCACCCCTCCACTTT. Translation gives CASSQSNQVLFNSPLHF.

The rearrangement joins TRBV5-4 to TRBJ2-7, with TRBD1 matching 8 bases. The germline V gene has CDR1 SGHNT and CDR2 YYREEE (reference sequence). There are 14 residues in the CDR3. The J segment lost 4 bases and the V segment lost 4 bases, leaving 7 bases of the junction unmatched. In nucleotides, the CDR3 is TGTGCCAGCAGCCCAGGGGGCGTAAGATACGAGCAGTACTTC. This encodes CASSPGGVRYEQYF.

The chain links TRBV5-1 to TRBJ2-1; 10 bases align to TRBD1. Looked up from germline, CDR1 is SGHRS and CDR2 is YFSETQ. V lost 0 bases, J lost 9 bases, and 9 bases stayed unmatched. The CDR3 runs to 16 residues. The CDR3 reads CASSLEPGQGWVEQFF. As DNA, the CDR3 is TGCGCCAGCAGCTTGGAGCCGGGACAGGGGTGGGTTGAGCAGTTCTTC.

The chain recombines TRBV19 with TRBJ2-7; TRBD1 agrees at 11 bases. Germline V CDR1 and CDR2: LNHDA, SQIVND (reference sequence). The CDR3 runs 14 residues. V gave up 10 bases and J gave up 4 bases; unmatched junction bases: 9. CDR3 sequence (DNA): TGTGCCACCTCCCCCGGGACAGGGGGTTACGAGCAGTACTTC. Translated: CATSPGTGGYEQYF.

Written as DNA, the CDR3 is TGTGCCAGCACCCTGGGGGGGCAAGGCTACACCTTC. It is translated as CASTLGGQGYTF. The chain carries TRBV7-9 and TRBJ1-2; weak D call: TRBD1 (6 bases). Looked up from germline, CDR1 is SEHNR and CDR2 is FQNEAQ (reference sequence). This CDR3 has 12 residues. Trimming took 7 bases from V and 8 from J, leaving 14 bases between them. Filled out from reference TRBV7-9 and TRBJ1-2, the complete variable domain reads DTGVSQNPRHKITKRGQNVTFRCDPISEHNRLYWYRQTLGQGPEFLTYFQNEAQLEKSRLLSDRFSAERPKGSFSTLEIQRTEQGDSAMYLCASTLGGQGYTFGSGTRLTVV.

As to this clone: Other DNA sequences from this sample encode an identical CDR3 as well. The chain couples TRBV18 to TRBJ1-1; D perhaps matches TRBD1 (6 bases). V was trimmed by 4 bases and J by 2 bases, leaving 8 bases between them. This CDR3 has 13 residues. Germline CDR1 KGHSH, CDR2 LQKENI. The DNA of the CDR3 is TGTGCCAGCTCACTGGGACAAAACACTGAAGCTTTCTTT. Encoded protein: CASSLGQNTEAFF.

The chain has TRBV6-5 and TRBJ1-1; a possible D gene is TRBD1 (6 bases). The V and J ends lost 2 bases and 1 base respectively, with 14 bases between them. Germline-derived CDR1 and CDR2 are MNHEY and SVGAGI. This CDR3 has 16 residues. CDR3 amino acids: CASSYDRPGPNTEAFF. CDR3 DNA: TGTGCCAGCAGTTACGACAGGCCGGGGCCGAACACTGAAGCTTTCTTT.

CDR3 DNA: TGTGCCTGGAAAGGTACCTTGGGCGCTGAAGCTTTCTTT. It translates to CAWKGTLGAEAFF. The chain employs TRBV30 and TRBJ1-1; D ambiguous. The germline V and J ends were trimmed by 4 bases and 6 bases, with 15 bases remaining between them. The CDR3 extends over 13 amino acids. Germline V lookup: CDR1 GTSNPN, CDR2 SVGIG (reference sequence).

This clone was observed once. The genes are TRBV18 and TRBJ1-4, with TRBD1 matching over 8 bases. There are 15 residues in the CDR3. Germline CDR1 reads KGHSH; CDR2 reads LQKENI. V dropped 6 bases and J dropped 5; count of bases not matched to a gene: 8. The CDR3 spells CASSARQGKNEKLFF. In DNA, the CDR3 is TGTGCCAGCTCGGCGAGACAGGGGAAGAATGAAAAACTGTTTTTT.

The chain links TRBV5-6 to TRBJ2-7; D gene ambiguous. V was pared by 1 base and J by 1 base, with 12 bases between. The CDR3 is made up of 15 amino acids. Germline values: CDR1 SGHDT, CDR2 YYEEEE. Here the CDR3 reads CASSLSPGTSYEQYF. In DNA form, the CDR3 reads TGTGCCAGCAGCTTGTCCCCGGGTACTTCCTACGAGCAGTACTTC.

The gene calls are TRBV2 and TRBJ2-2; D unresolved. From germline, CDR1 is SNHLY and CDR2 FYNNEI. The CDR3 consists of 13 residues. V was clipped by 0 bases and J by 8 bases, with 7 bases between them. CDR3 in DNA: TGTGCCAGCAGTGAAGCGCGTGCGGGGGAGCTGTTTTTT. It encodes CASSEARAGELFF.

This chain connects TRBV2 to TRBJ2-7; D unclear. V gave up 7 bases and J gave up 0 bases, with 16 bases separating them. There are 15 residues in the CDR3. Germline CDR1 SNHLY, CDR2 FYNNEI. CDR3: CASKPAILSSYEQYF. The CDR3 DNA reads TGTGCCAGCAAACCAGCGATCCTGAGCTCCTACGAGCAGTACTTC. Drawing the rest from reference TRBV2 and TRBJ2-7, the complete variable domain is EPEVTQTPSHQVTQMGQEVILRCVPISNHLYFYWYRQILGQKVEFLVSFYNNEISEKSEIFDDQFSVERPDGSNFTLKIRSTKLEDSAMYFCASKPAILSSYEQYFGPGTRLTVT.

The V call is TRBV2, the J call TRBJ2-7, with 7 bases that match TRBD1. With V trimmed by 5 bases and J by 7 bases, 11 bases remained unmatched. This CDR3 has 14 residues. Germline V gene data show CDR1 as SNHLY and CDR2 as FYNNEI. CDR3 sequence (DNA): TGTGCCAGCAGTCTCTTACAGGGGACAGAAGAGCAGTACTTC. Translating gives CASSLLQGTEEQYF.

In its sample, this clone was seen once. The J gene is TRBJ1-5, the V gene TRBV11-3; D is perhaps TRBD1 (6 bases). CDR1 and CDR2 (germline): SGHNT, YENEEA. The CDR3 is 16 residues long. Trimming took 5 bases from V and 4 from J, leaving 18 bases between them. This CDR3 is CASSSRQERFNQPQHF. The CDR3 DNA is TGTGCCAGCAGCAGCCGACAGGAAAGGTTTAATCAGCCCCAGCATTTT.

The V call is TRBV7-7, the J call TRBJ2-5; 8 nucleotides line up with TRBD2. This CDR3 has 17 residues. Germline assignment: CDR1 SSHAT and CDR2 FNYEAQ (reference sequence). J lost 4 bases, V lost 5 bases, and 15 bases had no gene match. The CDR3 is CASSALRGLDTRETQYF. CDR3 DNA sequence: TGTGCCAGCAGCGCCCTCCGGGGACTAGACACCAGAGAGACCCAGTACTTC.